Detailed here is one TCR beta chain. Per the original methods: By means of reference gene primer amplification, nucleated cell counts were estimated. Profiled with immunoSEQ multiplex PCR; TCRdb holds only in-frame clones, not every one. The V and J calls and clone size come from that table; D and trimming were worked out from the DNA. The data show over 100,000 clones, with 75% to 90% seen just once and less than 5% held by the top ten. CDR3 length: 14 residues. The germline CDR1 and CDR2 sequences are WSHSY and SAAADI. Germline trimming cut 2 bases from V and 8 bases from J; bases unmatched to any gene: 7. These data belong to a study of blood T cell repertoires in COVID-19. The overall study: COVID-19 samples collected from the United States, Italy and Spain covered acute and convalescent phases.

Specimen: peripheral blood. V is TRBV10-2 and J is TRBJ1-2, with 8 nucleotides matching TRBD1. This clonotype was obtained from a middle-aged man with acute or convalescent COVID-19. The CDR3 spells CASSEKTGVGGYTF. DNA of the CDR3: TGCGCCAGCAGTGAGAAGACAGGGGTTGGAGGCTACACCTTC.